The next 10 T cell receptor beta chains were all read from a single sample in a study of OX40 agonist ivuxolimab in advanced cancers. Data came from immunoSEQ multiplex PCR; TCRdb stores just in-frame clones and leaves some out. The sample consists of roughly 77,000 clones, 80% to 95% of them appearing once. The sample consisted of CD4+ or CD8+ T cells sorted from blood, taken in a trial of the OX40 agonist ivuxolimab. Every receptor here comes from an adult with an advanced solid tumor such as melanoma, head and neck, liver or kidney cancer.

In regard to this clone: At one end the junction does not follow the germline gene, possibly because of a read error. This sequence joins TRBV7-7 and TRBJ2-1, with TRBD2 as a possible D gene (6 bases). This CDR3 has 15 amino acids. Per germline, CDR1 SSHAT and CDR2 FNYEAQ (reference sequence). The CDR3 DNA follows: TGTGCTAGCAGCCCAGGGACTGGGTCTGTCGGTGAGCAGTTCTTC. Its protein product is CASSPGTGSVGEQFF.

The gene calls are TRBV9 and TRBJ2-3, with D hard to call. Germline CDR1 is SGDLS and CDR2 is YYNGEE. The CDR3 length is 15 residues. V lost 0 bases to trimming and J lost 4 bases, with 12 bases between them. As DNA, the CDR3 is TGTGCCAGCAGCGTAGCTTCGGCAGGTGCAGATACGCAGTATTTT. It yields the protein CASSVASAGADTQYF.

J is TRBJ1-1 and V is TRBV5-6, with TRBD1 as a possible D gene (6 bases). The CDR3 length is 15 residues. Trimming removed 0 bases from V and 5 bases from J, with 14 bases in between. Germline V CDR1 and CDR2: SGHDT, YYEEEE. The CDR3 coding sequence is TGTGCCAGCAGCTTGGGAGCAGGGGAATGGACTGAAGCTTTCTTT. Its translation is CASSLGAGEWTEAFF.

This clone was recorded once. The chain uses TRBV19 and TRBJ1-3; D not resolved. Trimming stripped 3 bases from V and 1 base from J, with 7 bases between. CDR1 LNHDA and CDR2 SQIVND come from the germline V gene (reference sequence). This CDR3 region has 14 residues. CDR3 sequence: CASSIAFSGNTIYF. The CDR3, as DNA: TGTGCCAGTAGTATTGCGTTTTCTGGAAACACCATATATTTT.

The chain has TRBV6-1 and TRBJ2-3; TRBD2 agrees at 13 bases. CDR1 is MNHNS and CDR2 is SASEGT in the germline V gene. With 10 bases clipped from V and 4 bases from J, the junction kept 5 bases outside the gene matches. This CDR3 contains 14 residues. DNA of the CDR3: TGTGCCACCCCGACTAGCGGGGGGTCAGATACGCAGTATTTT. It specifies CATPTSGGSDTQYF.

The rearrangement joins TRBV7-2 to TRBJ2-7, with D tentatively TRBD1 (6 bases). CDR3 size: 17 residues. Trimming removed 0 bases at V and 5 bases at J, with 20 bases between. Germline lookup yields CDR1 SGHTA and CDR2 FQGNSA. The CDR3 coding sequence is TGTGCCAGCAGCTTAGCGCCTGGGACATTTACAGGGAACGAGCAGTACTTC. Encoded protein: CASSLAPGTFTGNEQYF.

In its sample, this clone was seen once. A junction end diverges from the germline sequence, so it may reflect a read error. The rearrangement uses TRBV7-7 and TRBJ2-1, with D perhaps given as TRBD1 or TRBD2 (6 bases each). The germline CDR1 and CDR2 sequences are SSHAT and FNYEAQ (reference sequence). The CDR3 runs to 16 residues. The CDR3 DNA reads as TGTGCTAGCAGCCCCGAACAGGGAGGTTTTGGCGATGAGCAGTTCTTC. Amino acids: CASSPEQGGFGDEQFF.

The CDR3 region has the DNA TGTGCCAGCAGTGAAGGCTCAGGGAGGAATTCACCCCTCCACTTT. This translates into CASSEGSGRNSPLHF. The chain uses TRBV2 and TRBJ1-6; D may be TRBD1 (5 bases). The V end was cut by 1 base, the J end by 7 bases, with 11 bases between. The CDR3 runs 15 residues. The V gene's germline CDR1 is SNHLY and CDR2 FYNNEI.

This chain uses TRBV27 with TRBJ1-1, with 10 bases fitting TRBD1. The V gene's germline CDR1 is MNHEY and CDR2 SMNVEV (reference sequence). V lost 8 bases, J lost 0 bases, and 6 bases stayed unmatched. There are 15 residues in the CDR3. CDR3 sequence: CASGTGAFLNTEAFF. The CDR3 DNA follows: TGTGCCAGCGGGACAGGGGCCTTTTTGAACACTGAAGCTTTCTTT.

The rearrangement uses TRBV7-8 and TRBJ2-1; TRBD2 agrees at 12 bases. The ends lost 1 base at V and 3 bases at J; junction bases unmatched: 7. Germline V CDR1 and CDR2: SGHVS, FQNEAQ. The CDR3 is 18 amino acids. The CDR3 protein is CASSLGLAGGPVYNEQFF. The CDR3 DNA reads TGTGCCAGCAGCTTAGGGCTAGCGGGGGGGCCTGTCTACAATGAGCAGTTCTTC.